A selection of T cell receptor beta chains follows, all from one sample in a study of T-cell reconstitution after alpha-beta-depleted transplantation in children. TCRdb itself ran the PCR reads through MiXCR, one entry per CDR3 protein. The table includes about 640,000 distinct CDR3 sequences, roughly 13% detected once. Sequencing was performed on PBMCs, mostly from graft donor cells, taken 360 days after TCRalphabeta/CD19-depleted stem cell transplant. The receptors derive from a male patient under 18 who had a stem cell transplant for acute myeloid leukemia, so the T cells may come from the graft donor. CDR3s include the opening cysteine and the closing phenylalanine or tryptophan. The order of the fields is J gene, V gene, clone size, D gene, CDR3 protein, CDR3 DNA. The D gene is left open where the match is weak. Only some rows state a clone size, as once, few, many or a class for expanded clones.

J gene: TRBJ2-5; V gene: TRBV15; clone size: .; D gene: TRBD2; CDR3 protein: CATSRDRLAGGETQYF; CDR3 DNA: TGTGCCACCAGCAGAGATCGGCTAGCGGGAGGAGAGACCCAGTACTTC
J gene: TRBJ2-3; V gene: TRBV20-1; clone size: many; D gene: .; CDR3 protein: CSVRGAGLVHTQYF; CDR3 DNA: TGCAGTGTAAGAGGCGCGGGACTTGTGCATACGCAGTATTTT
J gene: TRBJ1-1; V gene: TRBV29-1; clone size: many; D gene: .; CDR3 protein: CSAPLGLEAFF; CDR3 DNA: TGCAGCGCTCCCCTTGGGCTAGAAGCTTTCTTT
J gene: TRBJ2-7; V gene: TRBV20-1; clone size: .; D gene: TRBD2; CDR3 protein: CSARDIALAEGYEQYF; CDR3 DNA: TGCAGTGCTAGAGATATCGCCCTAGCGGAGGGCTACGAGCAGTACTTC
J gene: TRBJ2-4; V gene: TRBV12-3/TRBV12-4; clone size: .; D gene: TRBD1; CDR3 protein: CASTSSLPRQGLAKNIQYF; CDR3 DNA: TGTGCCAGCACCTCAAGTCTGCCGCGACAGGGGTTAGCCAAAAACATTCAGTACTTC
J gene: TRBJ2-1; V gene: TRBV6-2/TRBV6-3; clone size: once; D gene: TRBD1; CDR3 protein: CASSLTGWNEQFF; CDR3 DNA: TGTGCCAGCAGTTTGACAGGGTGGAATGAGCAGTTCTTC
J gene: TRBJ2-7; V gene: TRBV6-2/TRBV6-3; clone size: few; D gene: .; CDR3 protein: CASSYSTVLGEQYF; CDR3 DNA: TGTGCCAGCAGTTACTCGACAGTCTTAGGCGAGCAGTACTTC
J gene: TRBJ1-1; V gene: TRBV9; clone size: few; D gene: .; CDR3 protein: CASSPPGYNTEAFF; CDR3 DNA: TGTGCCAGCAGCCCCCCCGGCTACAACACTGAAGCTTTCTTT
J gene: TRBJ2-7; V gene: TRBV15; clone size: .; D gene: .; CDR3 protein: CATSRVPGPSSYEQYF; CDR3 DNA: TGTGCCACCAGCAGAGTGCCGGGACCTAGCTCCTACGAGCAGTACTTC
J gene: TRBJ2-1; V gene: TRBV20-1; clone size: few; D gene: TRBD2; CDR3 protein: CSAETSGNFNEQFF; CDR3 DNA: TGCAGTGCCGAGACTAGCGGGAATTTCAATGAGCAGTTCTTC
J gene: TRBJ2-5; V gene: TRBV10-3; clone size: many; D gene: TRBD1; CDR3 protein: CAISDPGQGRQETQYF; CDR3 DNA: TGTGCCATCAGTGATCCGGGACAGGGTCGCCAAGAGACCCAGTACTTC
J gene: TRBJ2-7; V gene: TRBV29-1; clone size: few; D gene: .; CDR3 protein: CSVVGFGYEQYF; CDR3 DNA: TGCAGCGTTGTGGGTTTTGGCTACGAGCAGTACTTC
J gene: TRBJ2-7; V gene: TRBV7-8; clone size: few; D gene: .; CDR3 protein: CASSLEQGPLTYEQYF; CDR3 DNA: TGTGCCAGCAGCCTGGAACAGGGCCCCCTGACTTACGAGCAGTACTTC
J gene: TRBJ2-1; V gene: TRBV30; clone size: .; D gene: TRBD1; CDR3 protein: CAWTIFSRGSNEQFF; CDR3 DNA: TGTGCCTGGACCATATTTAGCAGGGGGTCCAATGAGCAGTTCTTC
J gene: TRBJ2-1; V gene: TRBV4-3; clone size: .; D gene: TRBD2; CDR3 protein: CAAGTSTYNEQFF; CDR3 DNA: TGCGCCGCCGGGACTAGTACCTACAATGAGCAGTTCTTC
J gene: TRBJ2-7; V gene: TRBV12-3/TRBV12-4; clone size: many; D gene: .; CDR3 protein: CASSPTGSYEQYF; CDR3 DNA: TGTGCCAGCAGTCCGACTGGGTCCTACGAGCAGTACTTC
J gene: TRBJ2-7; V gene: TRBV29-1; clone size: many; D gene: .; CDR3 protein: CSVTQSSYEQYF; CDR3 DNA: TGCAGCGTGACCCAGAGCTCCTACGAGCAGTACTTC
J gene: TRBJ2-7; V gene: TRBV14; clone size: .; D gene: TRBD2; CDR3 protein: CASSQAPWVAGDYEQYF; CDR3 DNA: TGTGCCAGCAGCCAAGCACCCTGGGTAGCGGGGGACTACGAGCAGTACTTC
J gene: TRBJ1-3; V gene: TRBV29-1; clone size: few; D gene: .; CDR3 protein: CSGGVLGNTIYF; CDR3 DNA: TGCAGCGGTGGGGTTCTAGGAAACACCATATATTTT
J gene: TRBJ2-2; V gene: TRBV4-3; clone size: .; D gene: .; CDR3 protein: CASSQEGLGEANTGELFF; CDR3 DNA: TGCGCCAGCAGCCAAGAAGGATTGGGGGAGGCGAACACCGGGGAGCTGTTTTTT
J gene: TRBJ2-7; V gene: TRBV4-1; clone size: many; D gene: TRBD2; CDR3 protein: CASSQETLAGLSYEQYF; CDR3 DNA: TGCGCCAGCAGCCAAGAAACACTAGCGGGCCTATCCTACGAGCAGTACTTC
J gene: TRBJ1-1; V gene: TRBV7-9; clone size: many; D gene: .; CDR3 protein: CASSHGQTRTEAFF; CDR3 DNA: TGTGCCAGCAGCCACGGACAGACTCGCACTGAAGCTTTCTTT
J gene: TRBJ2-7; V gene: TRBV20-1; clone size: few; D gene: .; CDR3 protein: CSARRVREQYF; CDR3 DNA: TGCAGTGCTAGAAGGGTCCGCGAGCAGTACTTC
J gene: TRBJ2-5; V gene: TRBV12-3/TRBV12-4; clone size: few; D gene: .; CDR3 protein: CASSPVSASETQYF; CDR3 DNA: TGTGCCAGCAGTCCCGTGTCGGCGTCAGAGACCCAGTACTTC
J gene: TRBJ2-1; V gene: TRBV29-1; clone size: many; D gene: TRBD1; CDR3 protein: CSVAADRVRYNEQFF; CDR3 DNA: TGCAGCGTCGCCGCCGACAGGGTTCGTTACAATGAGCAGTTCTTC
J gene: TRBJ2-7; V gene: TRBV20-1; clone size: many; D gene: TRBD2; CDR3 protein: CSAISGIPYEQYF; CDR3 DNA: TGCAGTGCTATTAGCGGGATACCCTACGAGCAGTACTTC
J gene: TRBJ2-5; V gene: TRBV20-1; clone size: many; D gene: .; CDR3 protein: CSSHRVGETQYF; CDR3 DNA: TGCAGTTCACACAGGGTTGGGGAGACCCAGTACTTC
J gene: TRBJ2-1; V gene: TRBV27; clone size: few; D gene: TRBD2; CDR3 protein: CASSLYAGLAGGEYNEQFF; CDR3 DNA: TGTGCCAGCAGTTTATACGCCGGGCTAGCGGGAGGGGAGTACAATGAGCAGTTCTTC
J gene: TRBJ2-7; V gene: TRBV5-1; clone size: .; D gene: TRBD2; CDR3 protein: CASTWRAGGAAGSYEQYF; CDR3 DNA: TGCGCCAGCACCTGGAGGGCGGGGGGTGCGGCGGGATCCTACGAGCAGTACTTC
J gene: TRBJ2-5; V gene: TRBV5-2; clone size: .; D gene: .; CDR3 protein: CARGPLETQYF; CDR3 DNA: TGTGCCAGGGGCCCCCTGGAGACCCAGTACTTC
J gene: TRBJ1-4; V gene: TRBV7-9; clone size: many; D gene: TRBD1; CDR3 protein: CASSPLRDRVNEKLFF; CDR3 DNA: TGTGCCAGCAGCCCCCTGCGGGACAGGGTAAATGAAAAACTGTTTTTT
J gene: TRBJ2-1; V gene: TRBV12-3/TRBV12-4; clone size: many; D gene: TRBD2; CDR3 protein: CASNLLAGGPVFDF; CDR3 DNA: TGTGCCAGCAACTTACTAGCGGGAGGGCCGGTATTTGACTTC
J gene: TRBJ2-4; V gene: TRBV11-1; clone size: .; D gene: TRBD2; CDR3 protein: CASSLALAGGPYRTNIQYF; CDR3 DNA: TGTGCCAGCAGCTTAGCGCTAGCGGGAGGGCCCTACCGCACAAACATTCAGTACTTC
J gene: TRBJ2-5; V gene: TRBV12-3/TRBV12-4; clone size: few; D gene: TRBD2; CDR3 protein: CASSFRTSGRARETQYF; CDR3 DNA: TGTGCCAGCAGTTTTCGGACTAGCGGGAGGGCGCGGGAGACCCAGTACTTC
J gene: TRBJ2-7; V gene: TRBV5-1; clone size: .; D gene: .; CDR3 protein: CASSLLGSYEEQYF; CDR3 DNA: TGCGCCAGCAGCTTGCTGGGGTCCTACGAGGAGCAGTACTTC
J gene: TRBJ2-2; V gene: TRBV20-1; clone size: .; D gene: TRBD2; CDR3 protein: CNAAAPLAPTTGELFF; CDR3 DNA: TGCAATGCTGCGGCCCCACTAGCGCCAACCACCGGGGAGCTGTTTTTT
J gene: TRBJ2-7; V gene: TRBV29-1; clone size: few; D gene: TRBD2; CDR3 protein: CSAGLAGLGEQYF; CDR3 DNA: TGCAGCGCCGGACTAGCGGGTCTCGGCGAGCAGTACTTC
J gene: TRBJ2-3; V gene: TRBV3-1; clone size: .; D gene: TRBD2; CDR3 protein: CASSQDQLAGTDTQYF; CDR3 DNA: TGTGCCAGCAGCCAAGATCAACTAGCGGGAACAGATACGCAGTATTTT
J gene: TRBJ1-2; V gene: TRBV2; clone size: many; D gene: .; CDR3 protein: CASSEASRQGTRDGYTF; CDR3 DNA: TGTGCCAGCAGTGAAGCGTCACGTCAGGGGACTCGCGATGGCTACACCTTC
J gene: TRBJ2-2; V gene: TRBV28; clone size: few; D gene: .; CDR3 protein: CASSLTGWAGVGELFF; CDR3 DNA: TGTGCCAGCAGCCTGACAGGTTGGGCCGGGGTCGGGGAGCTGTTTTTT
J gene: TRBJ1-2; V gene: TRBV20-1; clone size: few; D gene: .; CDR3 protein: CSARDSPGGVYTF; CDR3 DNA: TGCAGTGCTAGAGATAGTCCAGGCGGGGTCTACACCTTC
J gene: TRBJ2-7; V gene: TRBV7-9; clone size: few; D gene: .; CDR3 protein: CASSLEWPEQYF; CDR3 DNA: TGTGCCAGCAGCTTAGAATGGCCAGAGCAGTACTTC
J gene: TRBJ2-7; V gene: TRBV20-1; clone size: .; D gene: .; CDR3 protein: CSARGSPYDYEQYF; CDR3 DNA: TGCAGTGCTAGAGGGTCCCCCTACGACTACGAGCAGTACTTC
J gene: TRBJ2-6; V gene: TRBV21-1; clone size: many; D gene: .; CDR3 protein: CASSTGQGKNSGANVLTF; CDR3 DNA: TGTGCCAGCAGCACGGGACAGGGTAAAAACTCTGGGGCCAACGTCCTGACTTTC
J gene: TRBJ1-3; V gene: TRBV20-1; clone size: .; D gene: .; CDR3 protein: CSARDRNRGGNTIYF; CDR3 DNA: TGCAGTGCTAGAGATCGTAATAGGGGGGGAAACACCATATATTTT
J gene: TRBJ2-5; V gene: TRBV27; clone size: .; D gene: TRBD1; CDR3 protein: CASSPSTGRAQETQYF; CDR3 DNA: TGTGCCAGCAGTCCCTCGACAGGGAGAGCCCAAGAGACCCAGTACTTC
J gene: TRBJ2-1; V gene: TRBV19; clone size: .; D gene: TRBD2; CDR3 protein: CASNLGGTYNEQFF; CDR3 DNA: TGTGCCAGTAATCTGGGGGGGACCTACAATGAGCAGTTCTTC
J gene: TRBJ2-1; V gene: TRBV10-3; clone size: .; D gene: TRBD2; CDR3 protein: CAISESGPAGGEFF; CDR3 DNA: TGTGCCATCAGTGAGTCGGGACCAGCGGGAGGGGAGTTCTTC
J gene: TRBJ1-1; V gene: TRBV28; clone size: few; D gene: .; CDR3 protein: CASSFSHGTEAFF; CDR3 DNA: TGTGCCAGCAGTTTCTCCCACGGGACTGAAGCTTTCTTT
J gene: TRBJ2-1; V gene: TRBV5-1; clone size: few; D gene: .; CDR3 protein: CASSAGQTYNEQFF; CDR3 DNA: TGCGCCAGCAGCGCCGGACAGACCTACAATGAGCAGTTCTTC
J gene: TRBJ2-7; V gene: TRBV29-1; clone size: few; D gene: TRBD1; CDR3 protein: CSVHRGPYEQYF; CDR3 DNA: TGCAGCGTACACAGGGGGCCCTACGAGCAGTACTTC
J gene: TRBJ2-5; V gene: TRBV12-3/TRBV12-4; clone size: many; D gene: .; CDR3 protein: CASSLKGQTGTQYF; CDR3 DNA: TGTGCCAGCAGTTTAAAGGGACAAACGGGGACCCAGTACTTC
J gene: TRBJ2-2; V gene: TRBV25-1; clone size: .; D gene: TRBD2; CDR3 protein: CASGGRAWEELFF; CDR3 DNA: TGTGCCAGCGGCGGGAGGGCCTGGGAGGAGCTGTTTTTT
J gene: TRBJ2-3; V gene: TRBV9; clone size: .; D gene: TRBD1; CDR3 protein: CASSLHRGRVEDTQYF; CDR3 DNA: TGTGCCAGCAGCCTACACAGGGGGCGAGTAGAAGATACGCAGTATTTT
J gene: TRBJ2-1; V gene: TRBV10-3; clone size: few; D gene: .; CDR3 protein: CAISESGGGTYNEQFF; CDR3 DNA: TGTGCCATCAGTGAGTCGGGAGGGGGAACCTACAATGAGCAGTTCTTC
J gene: TRBJ2-4; V gene: TRBV29-1; clone size: few; D gene: TRBD1; CDR3 protein: CSAHDRGRGKNIQYF; CDR3 DNA: TGCAGCGCCCACGACAGGGGGCGGGGGAAGAACATTCAGTACTTC
J gene: TRBJ2-4; V gene: TRBV6-2/TRBV6-3; clone size: few; D gene: TRBD2; CDR3 protein: CASSYSPAGLAPPIQYF; CDR3 DNA: TGTGCCAGCAGTTACTCACCCGCGGGACTAGCCCCTCCAATTCAGTACTTC
J gene: TRBJ2-7; V gene: TRBV7-2; clone size: .; D gene: TRBD2; CDR3 protein: CASSLSEAGGPYEQYF; CDR3 DNA: TGTGCCAGCAGCTTAAGCGAGGCGGGAGGCCCCTACGAGCAGTACTTC
J gene: TRBJ2-3; V gene: TRBV20-1; clone size: few; D gene: TRBD1; CDR3 protein: CSALGTVAGTQYF; CDR3 DNA: TGCAGTGCCCTTGGGACAGTCGCCGGTACGCAGTATTTT